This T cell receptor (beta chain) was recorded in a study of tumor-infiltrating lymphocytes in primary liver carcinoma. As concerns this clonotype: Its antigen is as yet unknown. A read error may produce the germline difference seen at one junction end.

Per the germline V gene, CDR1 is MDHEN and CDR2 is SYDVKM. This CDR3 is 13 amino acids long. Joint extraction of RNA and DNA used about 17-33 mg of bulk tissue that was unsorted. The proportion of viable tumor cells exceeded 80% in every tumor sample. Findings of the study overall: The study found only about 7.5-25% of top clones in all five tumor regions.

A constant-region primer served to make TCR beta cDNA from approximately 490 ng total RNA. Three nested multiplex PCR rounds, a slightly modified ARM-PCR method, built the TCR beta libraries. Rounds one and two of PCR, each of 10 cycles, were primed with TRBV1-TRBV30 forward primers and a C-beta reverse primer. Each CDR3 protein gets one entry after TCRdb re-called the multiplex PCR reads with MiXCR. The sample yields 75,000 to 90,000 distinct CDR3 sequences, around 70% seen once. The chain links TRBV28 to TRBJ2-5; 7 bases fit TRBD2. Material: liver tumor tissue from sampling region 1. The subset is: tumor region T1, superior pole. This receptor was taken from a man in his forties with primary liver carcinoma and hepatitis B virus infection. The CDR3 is CASGRGLTETQHF. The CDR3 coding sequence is TGTGCCAGCGGCCGGGGACTAACAGAGACCCAGCACTTC.